This T cell receptor beta chain was identified in a study of technical replicates of blood from a handful of donors. Profiled with immunoSEQ multiplex PCR; TCRdb holds only in-frame clones, not every one. The sample lists more than 65,000 clones, roughly 89% occurring once. This clone was seen only a few times. Germline V gives CDR1 SEHNR, CDR2 FQNEAQ (reference sequence). Trimming left V 7 bases short and J 7 bases short, with 23 bases between. This CDR3 contains 16 residues. The receptor was derived from a human donor in good health. Some clones in this sample may be carry-over from other donors' samples. The specimen sequenced was T cells isolated from PBMCs. This chain joins TRBV7-9 and TRBJ2-1; D may be TRBD2 (7 bases). The chain's CDR3 is CASTHGRGPLDNEQFF. The CDR3 nucleotides read TGTGCCAGCACCCACGGGCGGGGGCCCTTAGATAATGAGCAGTTCTTC.